This T cell receptor beta chain was obtained from a study of shared clonotypes between healthy human individuals. Study-wide results and caveats: The generation probabilities recorded for non-shared clonotypes fell below those of clonotypes shared by all four donors. Clonotypes that were shared across four donors made up around 5% of naive CD4 clonotypes.

In this sample, this clone turned up a few times. Its antigen is still unknown. Only in-frame clones appear in the TCRdb table, and some are missing; sequencing was by immunoSEQ multiplex PCR. The repertoire has a few million clones, under 95% of them found once; the top ten carry roughly 0.34%. Naive CD45RA+ and memory CD45RA-negative subsets were split from CD4+ cells. Germline CDR1 SGDLS, CDR2 YYNGEE. CDR3 length: 15 residues. Trimming removed 2 bases from V and 3 bases from J, with 12 bases in between. Sequencing was performed on naive CD4+ T cells from PBMCs. Described subset: CD45RA+ positively selected. The rearrangement uses TRBV9 and TRBJ1-3; TRBD1 might be the D (5 bases). This sequence was found in a man younger than 35 in good health. Some clones in this sample may be carry-over from other donors' samples. CDR3 coding DNA: TGTGCCAGCAGCGTCCAGGGCCCGGGTGGAAACACCATATATTTT. Protein sequence: CASSVQGPGGNTIYF.